These 2 T cell receptor beta chains share one sample of origin, sequenced in a study of T cell changes during pregnancy in multiple sclerosis. Sequencing used immunoSEQ multiplex PCR; TCRdb keeps in-frame clones, though not all of them. Of 65,000 to 85,000 clones in the sample, roughly 91% were seen once. The source was CD4+ T cells from peripheral blood mononuclear cells, collected after pregnancy. The receptor source for this set is a female donor with multiple sclerosis, enrolled in a pregnancy study.

The V gene is TRBV2, the J gene TRBJ2-1; 10 bases line up with TRBD1. J lost 7 bases, V lost 2 bases, and 17 bases had no gene match. The germline V gene has CDR1 SNHLY and CDR2 FYNNEI. This CDR3 has 19 residues. The CDR3: CASSERGGKGQGRLNEQFF. The CDR3 DNA reads as TGTGCCAGCAGTGAACGTGGGGGTAAGGGACAGGGGAGATTGAATGAGCAGTTCTTC.

The chain couples TRBV5-4 to TRBJ2-7, with D possibly TRBD2 on 5 matching bases. Trimming shortened V by 1 base and J by 3 bases, and 11 bases separated the two germline ends. The CDR3 sequence is 14 residues long. The germline V gene has CDR1 SGHNT and CDR2 YYREEE (reference sequence). The chain's CDR3 is CASSLPGNNYEQYF. The CDR3 bases are TGTGCCAGCAGCTTGCCCGGGAATAACTACGAGCAGTACTTC.